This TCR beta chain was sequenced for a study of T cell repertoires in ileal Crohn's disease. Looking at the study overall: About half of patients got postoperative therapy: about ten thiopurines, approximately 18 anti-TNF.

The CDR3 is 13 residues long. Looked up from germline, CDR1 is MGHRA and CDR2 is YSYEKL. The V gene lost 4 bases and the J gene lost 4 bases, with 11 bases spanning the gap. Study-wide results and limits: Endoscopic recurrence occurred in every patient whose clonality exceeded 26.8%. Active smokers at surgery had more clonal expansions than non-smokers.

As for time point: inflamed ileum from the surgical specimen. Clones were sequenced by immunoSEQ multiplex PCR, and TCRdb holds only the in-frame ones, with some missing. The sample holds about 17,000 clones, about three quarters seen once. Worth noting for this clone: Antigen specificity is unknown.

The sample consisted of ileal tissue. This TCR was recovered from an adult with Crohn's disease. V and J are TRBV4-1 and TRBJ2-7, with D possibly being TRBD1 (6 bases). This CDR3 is CASSRTDFYEQYF. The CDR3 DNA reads TGCGCCAGCAGCCGGACAGATTTTTACGAGCAGTACTTC.